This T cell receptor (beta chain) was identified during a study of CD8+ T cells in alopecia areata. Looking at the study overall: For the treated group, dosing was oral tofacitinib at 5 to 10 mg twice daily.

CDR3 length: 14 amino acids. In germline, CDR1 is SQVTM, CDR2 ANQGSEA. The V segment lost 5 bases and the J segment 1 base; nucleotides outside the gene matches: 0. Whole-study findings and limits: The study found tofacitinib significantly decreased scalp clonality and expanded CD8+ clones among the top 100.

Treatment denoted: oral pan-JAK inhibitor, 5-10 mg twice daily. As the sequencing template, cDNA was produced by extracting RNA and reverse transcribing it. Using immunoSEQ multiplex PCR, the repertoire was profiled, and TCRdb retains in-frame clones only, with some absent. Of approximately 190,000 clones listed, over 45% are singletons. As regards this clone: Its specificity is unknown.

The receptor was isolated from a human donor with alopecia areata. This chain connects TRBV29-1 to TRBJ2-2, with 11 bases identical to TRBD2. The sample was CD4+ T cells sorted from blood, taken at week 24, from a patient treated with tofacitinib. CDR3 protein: CSVTSGRNTGELFF. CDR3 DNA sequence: TGCAGCGTTACTAGCGGGAGGAACACCGGGGAGCTGTTTTTT.